The following is a T cell receptor beta chain sequence with its context. The antigen is undetermined. The sample belongs to a study of a mutant IDH1 vaccine in newly diagnosed glioma. Study-level background: Treated patients comprised around 60% males and 37.5% females, mean age about 43 years. Receipt of radiotherapy, temozolomide, or both preceded the study, and most received both.

Produced via immunoSEQ multiplex PCR; TCRdb's table is partial and in-frame only. The sample includes about 120,000 clones, 85% to 90% of them seen just once. Overall study results and limits: In 80% to 95% of patients, immune responses induced by the vaccine occurred.

Time point of the sample: week 11, during vaccination. All doses held 300 ug of mutant IDH1 20-mer peptide, with topical imiquimod. The CDR3 is 15 amino acids. Between the trimmed V and J ends, which lost 5 bases and 5 bases, there was a span of 18 bases. Germline loops: CDR1 KGHSH, CDR2 LQKENI. The chain combines TRBV18 with TRBJ2-5; D possibly corresponds to TRBD2 (7 bases). The receptor was derived from a woman aged 50 to 60 with glioma. The sequenced sample was PBMCs, obtained from a glioma patient whose treatment included an IDH1 peptide vaccine. DNA of the CDR3: TGTGCCAGCTCAACGGCCCCGGGGGGCAGGGAGACCCAGTACTTC. Translation: CASSTAPGGRETQYF. The complete variable domain, with remaining parts taken from reference TRBV18 and TRBJ2-5, reads NAGVMQNPRHLVRRRGQEARLRCSPMKGHSHVYWYRQLPEEGLKFMVYLQKENIIDESGMPKERFSAEFPKEGPSILRIQQVVRGDSAAYFCASSTAPGGRETQYFGPGTRLLVL.